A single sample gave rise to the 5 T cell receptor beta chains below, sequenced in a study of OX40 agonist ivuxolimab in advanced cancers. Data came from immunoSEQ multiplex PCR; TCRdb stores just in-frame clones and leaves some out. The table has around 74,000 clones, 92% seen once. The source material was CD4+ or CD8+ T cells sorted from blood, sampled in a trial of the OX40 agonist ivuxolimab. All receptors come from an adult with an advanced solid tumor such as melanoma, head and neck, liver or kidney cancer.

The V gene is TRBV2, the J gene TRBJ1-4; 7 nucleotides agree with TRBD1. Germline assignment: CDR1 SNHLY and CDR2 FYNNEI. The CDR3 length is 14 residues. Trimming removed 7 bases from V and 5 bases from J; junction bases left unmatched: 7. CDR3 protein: CASNNRGRNEKLFF. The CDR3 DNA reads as TGTGCCAGCAATAACAGGGGCCGGAATGAAAAACTGTTTTTT.

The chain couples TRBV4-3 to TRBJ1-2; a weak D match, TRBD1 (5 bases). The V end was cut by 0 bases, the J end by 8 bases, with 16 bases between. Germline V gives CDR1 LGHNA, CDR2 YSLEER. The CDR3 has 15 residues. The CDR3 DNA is TGCGCCAGCAGCCAAGATCCCCCAGGGAATTACGGCTACACCTTC. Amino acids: CASSQDPPGNYGYTF.

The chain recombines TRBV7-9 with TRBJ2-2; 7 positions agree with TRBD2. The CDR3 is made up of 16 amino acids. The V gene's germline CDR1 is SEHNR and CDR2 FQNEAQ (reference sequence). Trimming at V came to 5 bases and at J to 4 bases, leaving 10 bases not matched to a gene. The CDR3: CASSPFGREVTGELFF. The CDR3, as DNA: TGTGCCAGCAGCCCCTTTGGTCGGGAGGTCACCGGGGAGCTGTTTTTT.

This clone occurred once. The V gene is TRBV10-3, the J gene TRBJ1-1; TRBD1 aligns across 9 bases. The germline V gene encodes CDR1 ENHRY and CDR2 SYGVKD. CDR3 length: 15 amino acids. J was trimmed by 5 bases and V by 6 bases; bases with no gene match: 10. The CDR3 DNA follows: TGTGCCATCAGGGGAATGACAGGGGGGGGAACTGAAGCTTTCTTT. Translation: CAIRGMTGGGTEAFF.

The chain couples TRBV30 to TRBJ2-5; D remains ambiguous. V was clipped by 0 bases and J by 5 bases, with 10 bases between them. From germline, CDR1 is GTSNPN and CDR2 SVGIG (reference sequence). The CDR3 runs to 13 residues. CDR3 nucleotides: TGTGCCTGGAGTGTACGAGTGGGGGAGACCCAGTACTTC. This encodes CAWSVRVGETQYF.